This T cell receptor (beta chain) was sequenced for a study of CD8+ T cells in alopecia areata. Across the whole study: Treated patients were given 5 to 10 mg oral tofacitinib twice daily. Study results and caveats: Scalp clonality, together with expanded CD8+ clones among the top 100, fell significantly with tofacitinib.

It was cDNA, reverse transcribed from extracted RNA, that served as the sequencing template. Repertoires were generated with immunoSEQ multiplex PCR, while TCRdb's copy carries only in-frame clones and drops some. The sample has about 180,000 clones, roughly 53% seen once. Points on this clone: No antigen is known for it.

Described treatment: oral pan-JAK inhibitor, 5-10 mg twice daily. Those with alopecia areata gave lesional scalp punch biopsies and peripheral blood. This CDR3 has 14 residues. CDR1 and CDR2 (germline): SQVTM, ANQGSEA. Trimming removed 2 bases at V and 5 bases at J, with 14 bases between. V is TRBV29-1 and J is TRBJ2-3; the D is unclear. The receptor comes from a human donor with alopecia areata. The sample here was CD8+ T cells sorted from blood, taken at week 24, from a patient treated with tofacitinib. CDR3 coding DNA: TGCAGCGTTGAATACACCGGGTTGAGAGATACGCAGTATTTT. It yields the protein CSVEYTGLRDTQYF.